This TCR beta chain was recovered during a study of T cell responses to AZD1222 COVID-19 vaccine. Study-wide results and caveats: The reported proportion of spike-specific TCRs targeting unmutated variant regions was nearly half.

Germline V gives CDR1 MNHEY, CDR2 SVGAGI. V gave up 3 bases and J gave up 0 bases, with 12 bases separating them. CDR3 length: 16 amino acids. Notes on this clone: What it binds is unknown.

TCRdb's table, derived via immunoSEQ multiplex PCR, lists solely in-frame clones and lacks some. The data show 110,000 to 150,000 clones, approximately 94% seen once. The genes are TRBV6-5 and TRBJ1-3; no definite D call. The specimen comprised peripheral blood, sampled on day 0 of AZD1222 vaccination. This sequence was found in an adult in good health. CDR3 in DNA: TGTGCCAGCAGTTATTCTGCAGGTTCCTCTGGAAACACCATATATTTT. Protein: CASSYSAGSSGNTIYF.